Sequencing of this T cell receptor (beta chain) was carried out in a study of Graves' ophthalmopathy and Graves' hyperthyroidism. Turning to the study itself: Peripheral blood was gathered at the point of initial diagnosis, before any treatment started.

CDR3 length equals 15 residues. The V and J ends lost 5 bases and 9 bases respectively, with 17 bases between them. The germline CDR1 and CDR2 sequences are MNHEY and SMNVEV (reference sequence). Exclusion applied to patients with other autoimmune diseases, uncontrolled infections, pregnancy or lactation. Isolation of PBMCs was performed using about 9 ml of fresh peripheral blood. The TCR beta CDR3 regions underwent amplification from RNA transcripts. RT-PCR with HTBI primers came first, then second-round multiplex PCR. TCRdb reprocessed the multiplex PCR reads via MiXCR and lists one record per CDR3 protein. This table holds hundreds of thousands of distinct CDR3 sequences, 20% to 25% found once. With respect to this clonotype: The target antigen is unknown.

Whole-study findings and limits: The model's ophthalmopathy progression predictions had approximately 65% sensitivity and roughly 72% specificity.

The sequencing input was peripheral blood. This rearrangement joins TRBV27 to TRBJ1-6, with D perhaps matching TRBD1 (6 bases). The TCR sequence derives from a woman under 30 with stable Graves' hyperthyroidism. Some clones in this sample may be carry-over from other donors' samples. CDR3 amino acids: CASSPYRVLSSPLHF. In DNA, the CDR3 is TGTGCCAGCAGTCCCTACAGGGTATTAAGTTCACCCCTCCACTTT.